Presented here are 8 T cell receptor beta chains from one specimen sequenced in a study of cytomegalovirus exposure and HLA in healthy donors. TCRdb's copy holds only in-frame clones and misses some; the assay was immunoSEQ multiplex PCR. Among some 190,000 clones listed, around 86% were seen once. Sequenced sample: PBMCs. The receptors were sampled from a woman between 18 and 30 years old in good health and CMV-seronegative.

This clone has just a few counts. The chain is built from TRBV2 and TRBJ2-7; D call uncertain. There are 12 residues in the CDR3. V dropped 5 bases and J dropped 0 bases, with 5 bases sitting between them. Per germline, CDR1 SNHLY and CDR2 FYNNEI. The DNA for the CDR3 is TGTGCCAGCAGTCCTACCTCCTACGAGCAGTACTTC. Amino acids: CASSPTSYEQYF.

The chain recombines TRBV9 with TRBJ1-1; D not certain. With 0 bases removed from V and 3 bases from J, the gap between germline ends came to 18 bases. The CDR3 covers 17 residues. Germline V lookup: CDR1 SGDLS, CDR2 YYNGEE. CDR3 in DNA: TGTGCCAGCAGCGTAGGCCTAGGCCCTTCCTTGGACACTGAAGCTTTCTTT. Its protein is CASSVGLGPSLDTEAFF.

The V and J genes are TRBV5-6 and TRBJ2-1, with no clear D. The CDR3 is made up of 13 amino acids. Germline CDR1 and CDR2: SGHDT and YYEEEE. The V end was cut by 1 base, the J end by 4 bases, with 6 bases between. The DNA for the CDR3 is TGTGCCAGCAGCTTGTCTTTATACAATGAGCAGTTCTTC. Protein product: CASSLSLYNEQFF. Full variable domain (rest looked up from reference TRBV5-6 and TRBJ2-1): DAGVTQSPTHLIKTRGQQVTLRCSPKSGHDTVSWYQQALGQGPQFIFQYYEEEERQRGNFPDRFSGHQFPNYSSELNVNALLLGDSALYLCASSLSLYNEQFFGPGTRLTVL.

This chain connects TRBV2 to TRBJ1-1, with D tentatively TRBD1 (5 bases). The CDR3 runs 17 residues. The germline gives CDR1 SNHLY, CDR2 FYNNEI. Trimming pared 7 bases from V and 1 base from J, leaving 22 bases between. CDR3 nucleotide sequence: TGTGCCAGCATTCTCGAGGGAGGACAAGGGCAGAACACTGAAGCTTTCTTT. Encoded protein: CASILEGGQGQNTEAFF.

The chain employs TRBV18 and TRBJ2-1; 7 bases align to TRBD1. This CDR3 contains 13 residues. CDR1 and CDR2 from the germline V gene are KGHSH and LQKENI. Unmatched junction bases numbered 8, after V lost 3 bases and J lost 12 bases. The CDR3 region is CASSPPDRVRQFF. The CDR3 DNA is TGTGCCAGCTCACCGCCAGACAGGGTAAGGCAGTTCTTC.

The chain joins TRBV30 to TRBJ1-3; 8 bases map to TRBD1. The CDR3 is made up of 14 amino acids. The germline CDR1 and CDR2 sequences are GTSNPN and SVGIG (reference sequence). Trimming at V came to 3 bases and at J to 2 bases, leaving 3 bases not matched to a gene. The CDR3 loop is CAWRKQGAGNTIYF. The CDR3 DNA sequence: TGTGCCTGGAGAAAACAGGGGGCTGGAAACACCATATATTTT.

The CDR3 nucleotides are TGTGCCAGCAGCCCGCGACTAGCGGAGTACACCGGGGAGCTGTTTTTT. Protein: CASSPRLAEYTGELFF. The V gene is TRBV14, the J gene TRBJ2-2, with TRBD2 matching 9 bases. The germline CDR1 and CDR2 sequences are SGHDN and FVKESK. With V trimmed by 4 bases and J by 3 bases, 6 bases remained unmatched. The CDR3 consists of 16 residues.

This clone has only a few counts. The DNA of the CDR3 is TGTGCCAGCAGTAGAACAGGTTTAGGTTTCACCGGGGAGCTGTTTTTT. Translating it yields CASSRTGLGFTGELFF. This chain links TRBV28 with TRBJ2-2, with a weak D call TRBD1 (5 bases). The germline V gene encodes CDR1 MDHEN and CDR2 SYDVKM. V lost 5 bases, J lost 4 bases, and 17 bases lay in between. The CDR3 is 16 residues long.